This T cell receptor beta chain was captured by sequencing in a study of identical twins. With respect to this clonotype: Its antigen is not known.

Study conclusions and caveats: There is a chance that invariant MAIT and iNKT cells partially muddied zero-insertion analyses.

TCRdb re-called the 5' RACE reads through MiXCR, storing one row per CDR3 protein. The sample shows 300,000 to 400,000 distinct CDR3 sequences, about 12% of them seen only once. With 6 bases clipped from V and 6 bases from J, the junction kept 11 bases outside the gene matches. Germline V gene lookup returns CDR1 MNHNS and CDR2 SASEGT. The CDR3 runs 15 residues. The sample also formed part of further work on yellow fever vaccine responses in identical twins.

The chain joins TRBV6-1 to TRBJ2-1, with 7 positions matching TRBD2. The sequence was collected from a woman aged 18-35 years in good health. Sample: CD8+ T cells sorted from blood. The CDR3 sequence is CASSPLAWSSNEQFF. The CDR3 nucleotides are TGTGCCAGCAGCCCACTAGCGTGGAGTTCCAATGAGCAGTTCTTC.